The rows below give T cell receptor beta chains drawn from one sample of a study. TCRdb re-called the 5' RACE reads with MiXCR, one entry per CDR3 protein. The sample consists of roughly 50,000 distinct CDR3 sequences, approximately 24% of them appearing once. The sequencing input was tumor-infiltrating naive CD4+ T cells sorted from the breast tumor. All receptors come from a female donor with breast cancer. CDR3s include the opening cysteine and the closing phenylalanine or tryptophan. D genes are given only for firm matches. Rows may omit the clone size; those that give it use once, few, many or a size class.

v_call	clone_size	d_call	j_call	cdr3_aa	cdr3_nt
TRBV2	.	.	TRBJ2-4	CASSGPGLGNIQYF	TGTGCCAGCAGTGGCCCGGGACTGGGAAACATTCAGTACTTC
TRBV5-1	.	TRBD1	TRBJ1-2	CASSGQGTNYGYTF	TGCGCCAGCAGCGGACAGGGTACAAACTATGGCTACACCTTC
TRBV9	many	TRBD2	TRBJ2-7	CASSASSGRSHEQYF	TGTGCCAGCAGCGCGTCTAGCGGGAGATCGCACGAGCAGTACTTC
TRBV4-1	many	.	TRBJ1-5	CASSHLVRGPNQPQHF	TGCGCCAGCAGCCACCTCGTCCGGGGGCCGAATCAGCCCCAGCATTTT
TRBV20-1	few	TRBD2	TRBJ2-7	CSARGLADNYEQYF	TGCAGTGCTAGAGGGCTAGCGGACAACTACGAGCAGTACTTC
TRBV6-1	many	.	TRBJ1-2	CASRGDLYGYTF	TGTGCCAGCAGGGGCGACCTTTATGGCTACACCTTC
TRBV4-2	.	.	TRBJ1-4	CASSQATGYNEKLFF	TGTGCCAGCAGCCAAGCGACAGGCTATAATGAAAAACTGTTTTTT
TRBV6-1	few	.	TRBJ2-7	CASSTYLGYEQYF	TGTGCCAGCAGTACCTACTTGGGATACGAGCAGTACTTC
TRBV2	.	.	TRBJ2-7	CASTFDRDSYEQYF	TGTGCCAGCACCTTCGACAGAGACTCCTACGAGCAGTACTTC
TRBV4-2	.	TRBD1	TRBJ2-7	CASSQVGDSYYEQYF	TGTGCCAGCAGCCAAGTAGGGGACAGTTACTACGAGCAGTACTTC
TRBV20-1	.	.	TRBJ1-1	CSAKINSEAFF	TGCAGTGCCAAGATAAATTCTGAAGCTTTCTTT
TRBV7-2	medium-sized	.	TRBJ2-1	CASSLENNEQFF	TGTGCCAGCAGCTTAGAAAACAATGAGCAGTTCTTC
TRBV6-5	.	.	TRBJ2-2	CASRDSGTGELFF	TGTGCCAGCCGGGACAGCGGGACCGGGGAGCTGTTTTTT
TRBV6-1	many	.	TRBJ2-3	CASSEIRGLTDTQYF	TGTGCCAGCAGTGAAATTAGGGGCCTCACAGATACGCAGTATTTT
TRBV5-1	few	TRBD1	TRBJ2-1	CASSLANRGAYNEQFF	TGCGCCAGCAGCTTGGCCAACAGGGGGGCCTACAATGAGCAGTTCTTC
TRBV7-8	few	.	TRBJ2-5	CASSFFGRGETQYF	TGTGCCAGCAGCTTCTTCGGCCGAGGGGAGACCCAGTACTTC
TRBV19	.	.	TRBJ2-1	CASREIAGWEQFF	TGTGCCAGTAGGGAAATTGCAGGTTGGGAGCAGTTCTTC
TRBV2	few	.	TRBJ1-3	CASSPGTSGNTIYF	TGTGCCAGCAGTCCAGGGACCTCTGGAAACACCATATATTTT
TRBV10-3	.	.	TRBJ2-6	CAISEQAPSGANVLTF	TGTGCCATCAGTGAACAGGCCCCCTCTGGGGCCAACGTCCTGACTTTC
TRBV2	.	.	TRBJ1-1	CATRGMDTEAFF	TGTGCCACGAGGGGGATGGACACTGAAGCTTTCTTT
TRBV19	few	.	TRBJ1-2	CASSTSRGAYGYTF	TGTGCCAGTAGTACCAGCAGGGGCGCCTATGGCTACACCTTC
TRBV7-2	many	TRBD1	TRBJ2-1	CASSLAGTVYNEQFF	TGTGCCAGCAGCTTAGCGGGGACAGTGTACAATGAGCAGTTCTTC
TRBV28	few	.	TRBJ2-3	CASKRTSTDTQYF	TGTGCCAGCAAGAGAACTAGCACAGATACGCAGTATTTT
TRBV6-2/TRBV6-3	many	.	TRBJ1-5	CASSLGFDNQPQHF	TGTGCCAGCAGTCTTGGATTTGATAATCAGCCCCAGCATTTT
TRBV20-1	few	.	TRBJ1-1	CRGVRNTEAFF	TGCAGGGGGGTCAGGAACACTGAAGCTTTCTTT
TRBV12-3/TRBV12-4	once	TRBD2	TRBJ2-3	CASSLRGAGASTGTQYF	TGTGCCAGCAGTTTAAGGGGAGCGGGGGCGAGCACAGGTACGCAGTATTTT
TRBV3-1	few	.	TRBJ1-1	CASSLGRKEAFF	TGTGCCAGCAGCCTGGGACGTAAGGAAGCTTTCTTT
TRBV7-2	few	TRBD1	TRBJ2-7	CASSLELDRGYHEQYF	TGTGCCAGCAGCTTAGAATTGGACAGGGGGTACCACGAGCAGTACTTC
TRBV4-3	.	.	TRBJ2-7	CASSHEYSTYEQYF	TGCGCCAGCAGCCACGAATACAGTACCTACGAGCAGTACTTC
TRBV6-1	few	TRBD1	TRBJ2-7	CASSEPGTGGYEQYF	TGTGCCAGCAGTGAACCCGGGACAGGGGGCTACGAGCAGTACTTC
TRBV29-1	few	.	TRBJ1-2	CSSSGSYGYTF	TGCAGCTCCTCAGGCAGCTATGGCTACACCTTC
TRBV24-1	few	.	TRBJ1-1	CATSEANTEAFF	TGTGCCACCAGTGAAGCGAACACTGAAGCTTTCTTT
TRBV21-1	once	.	TRBJ1-4	CAADSVGSKHEKLFF	TGTGCCGCGGATTCTGTAGGGAGTAAGCATGAAAAACTGTTTTTT
TRBV4-1	.	.	TRBJ2-1	CASSQDGKGGSHNEQFF	TGCGCCAGCAGCCAAGATGGGAAGGGCGGTAGTCACAATGAGCAGTTCTTC
TRBV7-6	.	TRBD2	TRBJ2-5	CAGSLAGLAGETQYF	TGTGCCGGCAGCTTAGCGGGACTAGCGGGGGAGACCCAGTACTTC
TRBV5-1	medium-sized	.	TRBJ2-1	CASSLTGYNEQFF	TGCGCCAGCAGCTTGACTGGTTACAATGAGCAGTTCTTC
TRBV12-5	.	.	TRBJ1-3	CAEGLSGNTIYF	TGTGCTGAAGGGCTCTCTGGAAACACCATATATTTT
TRBV27	.	.	TRBJ1-4	CASSVSTGHNEKLFF	TGTGCCAGCAGTGTTTCGACAGGACATAATGAAAAACTGTTTTTT
TRBV20-1	few	.	TRBJ2-5	CSARFGGRPAQETQYF	TGCAGTGCTCGCTTTGGAGGGAGGCCCGCTCAAGAGACCCAGTACTTC
TRBV6-5	.	TRBD1	TRBJ2-1	CASSNRDRGYNEQFF	TGTGCCAGCAGTAACCGGGACAGGGGCTACAATGAGCAGTTCTTC
TRBV12-3/TRBV12-4	.	TRBD2	TRBJ2-5	CASSGGLADAETQYF	TGTGCCAGCAGTGGGGGACTAGCTGACGCAGAGACCCAGTACTTC
TRBV20-1	many	.	TRBJ2-7	CSATSEVSLGEQYF	TGCAGTGCTACGTCGGAGGTTAGCTTGGGCGAGCAGTACTTC
TRBV7-3	.	.	TRBJ2-7	CASSPNNGYEQYF	TGTGCCAGCAGTCCCAACAACGGCTACGAGCAGTACTTC
TRBV7-9	.	.	TRBJ1-4	CASSVRTVDEKLFF	TGTGCCAGCAGCGTAAGGACTGTTGATGAAAAACTGTTTTTT
TRBV6-2/TRBV6-3	few	.	TRBJ2-2	CASSSRFTNSHGGELFF	TGTGCCAGCTCCTCCCGTTTCACCAATTCGCATGGCGGGGAGCTGTTTTTT
TRBV4-1	many	.	TRBJ2-6	CASSPPAGYSGANVLTF	TGCGCCAGCAGCCCTCCCGCCGGCTACTCTGGGGCCAACGTCCTGACTTTC
TRBV6-1	few	.	TRBJ1-4	CASTPRVGRLNEKLFF	TGTGCCAGCACCCCGAGAGTGGGCAGACTAAATGAAAAACTGTTTTTT
TRBV20-1	once	TRBD2	TRBJ2-7	CSARGQTSALGEQYF	TGCAGTGCTCGAGGTCAGACTAGCGCGCTCGGAGAGCAGTACTTC
TRBV6-1	.	TRBD1	TRBJ1-1	CASSHGTGWNTEAFF	TGTGCCAGCAGCCACGGGACAGGTTGGAACACTGAAGCTTTCTTT
TRBV5-6	many	.	TRBJ1-1	CASILYGGNTEAFF	TGTGCCAGCATCCTATACGGGGGGAACACTGAAGCTTTCTTT
TRBV12-3/TRBV12-4	once	.	TRBJ2-3	CASSFLYSTDTQYF	TGTGCCAGCAGTTTCCTCTACAGCACAGATACGCAGTATTTT
TRBV20-1	.	TRBD2	TRBJ2-3	CSARGRTSVDTQYF	TGCAGTGCTAGAGGCCGGACTAGTGTCGATACGCAGTATTTT
TRBV27	many	.	TRBJ1-1	CASSLRQNTEAFF	TGTGCCAGCAGTTTAAGGCAGAACACTGAAGCTTTCTTT
TRBV7-9	few	.	TRBJ1-2	CASSTPGGFWGYTF	TGTGCCAGCAGCACGCCCGGTGGGTTCTGGGGCTACACCTTC
TRBV20-1	few	TRBD1	TRBJ1-4	CSANSPGQGEKLFF	TGCAGTGCCAACTCCCCGGGACAGGGTGAAAAACTGTTTTTT
TRBV10-2	few	.	TRBJ1-2	CASSEAGYGYTF	TGCGCCAGCAGTGAGGCAGGGTATGGCTACACCTTC
TRBV6-1	many	.	TRBJ2-7	CASSDSTRGYEQYF	TGTGCCAGCAGTGACTCTACCCGGGGCTATGAGCAGTACTTC
TRBV5-8	few	.	TRBJ1-3	CASSLGGTPAGNTIYF	TGTGCCAGCAGCTTGGGTGGAACCCCAGCTGGAAACACCATATATTTT
TRBV7-2	few	.	TRBJ2-2	CASSLELTGELLF	TGTGCCAGCAGCTTAGAGCTCACCGGGGAGCTGCTTTTT